The rows below give T cell receptor beta chains drawn from one sample of a study of blood T cell repertoires in COVID-19. The repertoire was sequenced with immunoSEQ multiplex PCR; TCRdb's copy has only in-frame clones and lacks some. Of 95,000 or so clones in the sample, 65% to 90% were seen once. The sequencing input was peripheral blood. These receptors all stem from a man older than 75 with active or convalescent COVID-19. Both conserved end residues are part of each CDR3. A D gene is named only where the DNA matches it firmly. Clone size, where shown, is once, few, many, or a class for clones that have expanded.

>TRBJ2-5|.|TRBV5-1|TRBD1
CASSLTRQGAGETQYF
TGCGCCAGCAGCTTGACCCGACAGGGGGCAGGGGAGACCCAGTACTTC
>TRBJ2-4|.|TRBV3-1/TRBV3-2|.
CASSPRDFDKNIQYF
TGTGCCAGCAGCCCCCGGGATTTCGACAAAAACATTCAGTACTTC
>TRBJ2-5|once|TRBV7-9|.
CASSLASSNQETQYF
TGTGCCAGCAGCTTAGCGTCGTCTAACCAAGAGACCCAGTACTTC
>TRBJ2-2|.|TRBV28|.
CAIQGPADTGELFF
TGTGCCATACAGGGTCCGGCGGACACCGGGGAGCTGTTTTTT
>TRBJ2-7|.|TRBV3-1/TRBV3-2|TRBD2
CASSQASGRGDEQYF
TGTGCCAGCAGCCAAGCCAGCGGGAGAGGCGACGAGCAGTACTTC
>TRBJ2-7|.|TRBV10-2|TRBD2
CASSESIAGGPVEQYF
TGCGCCAGCAGTGAGTCGATAGCGGGAGGGCCGGTAGAGCAGTACTTC
>TRBJ1-6|.|TRBV4-2|.
CASSPPNSPLHF
TGTGCCAGCAGCCCCCCGAATTCACCCCTCCACTTT
>TRBJ2-2|.|TRBV5-8|TRBD2
CASSFLGLAGGNTGELFF
TGTGCCAGCAGCTTTTTGGGACTAGCGGGAGGGAACACCGGGGAGCTGTTTTTT
>TRBJ2-5|.|TRBV30|.
CAWSWAETQYF
TGTGCCTGGAGTTGGGCAGAGACCCAGTACTTC
>TRBJ2-1|once|TRBV7-9|TRBD2
CASSLGSGRASFF
TGTGCCAGCAGCTTAGGGAGCGGGAGGGCCTCGTTCTTC
>TRBJ2-7|.|TRBV5-1|.
CASSWTTQRDEQYF
TGCGCCAGCAGCTGGACGACACAGCGGGACGAGCAGTACTTC
>TRBJ2-7|.|TRBV9|.
CASSVAWGDEQYF
TGTGCCAGCAGCGTAGCTTGGGGAGACGAGCAGTACTTC
>TRBJ2-7|.|TRBV11-2|TRBD2
CASSTSGRSEQYF
TGTGCCAGCAGCACTAGCGGGAGGTCCGAGCAGTACTTC
>TRBJ2-7|once|TRBV4-3|.
CASSPVLAGRYEQYF
TGCGCCAGCAGCCCAGTTCTGGCAGGGCGCTACGAGCAGTACTTC
>TRBJ1-3|once|TRBV6-4|.
CASSARDSGNTIYF
TGTGCCAGCAGTGCCCGGGACTCGGGTAACACCATATATTTT
>TRBJ2-1|.|TRBV11-3|TRBD1
CASSLDRGTFNEQFF
TGTGCCAGCAGCTTGGACAGGGGGACCTTCAATGAGCAGTTCTTC
>TRBJ1-4|.|TRBV5-4|TRBD1
CASSLESGQGRTNEKLFF
TGTGCCAGCAGCTTGGAATCCGGACAGGGTAGGACTAATGAAAAACTGTTTTTT
>TRBJ2-6|once|TRBV5-1|TRBD2
CASSSGGSGANVLTF
TGCGCCAGCAGCTCGGGGGGATCTGGGGCCAACGTCCTGACTTTC
>TRBJ2-7|.|TRBV5-1|TRBD2
CASSRSGSGYEQYF
TGCGCCAGCAGTCGCAGCGGGAGTGGGTACGAGCAGTACTTC
>TRBJ2-7|once|TRBV5-1|.
CASRRQESYEQYF
TGCGCCAGCAGACGACAAGAATCCTACGAGCAGTACTTC
>TRBJ2-5|.|TRBV18|TRBD2
CASSPLLAGANAEATQYF
TGTGCCAGCTCACCACTTCTAGCGGGAGCTAATGCGGAGGCGACCCAGTACTTC
>TRBJ2-4|.|TRBV4-2|.
CASSQEGLNAKNIQYF
TGTGCCAGCAGCCAAGAAGGACTAAACGCCAAAAACATTCAGTACTTC
>TRBJ1-1|.|TRBV11-2|.
CASSSTDGGEAFF
TGTGCCAGCAGCTCTACGGACGGGGGGGAAGCTTTCTTT
>TRBJ1-1|.|TRBV19|.
CASSIGQNTEAFF
TGTGCCAGTAGTATCGGACAGAACACTGAAGCTTTCTTT
>TRBJ1-3|.|TRBV15|.
CATSRLGGHSGNTIYF
TGTGCCACCAGCAGACTGGGCGGACACTCTGGAAACACCATATATTTT
>TRBJ2-7|few|TRBV7-2|.
CASSLRETSYEQYF
TGTGCCAGCAGCTTAAGGGAGACCTCCTACGAGCAGTACTTC
>TRBJ1-4|.|TRBV27|.
CASSLRGRGGEKLFF
TGTGCCAGCAGTTTAAGAGGCAGGGGTGGGGAAAAACTGTTTTTT
>TRBJ2-1|.|TRBV29-1|TRBD2
CSVQAPGLAGFGQFF
TGCAGCGTCCAGGCGCCGGGACTAGCGGGTTTTGGGCAGTTCTTC
>TRBJ2-3|.|TRBV24-1|TRBD1
CATSDPNRGHTQYF
TGTGCCACCAGTGATCCCAACAGGGGTCATACGCAGTATTTT
>TRBJ2-7|.|TRBV5-1|TRBD2
CASSLALVTRSGSGEQYF
TGCGCCAGCAGCTTGGCCTTGGTTACTCGGAGCGGGAGTGGCGAGCAGTACTTC
>TRBJ2-2|.|TRBV28|TRBD1
CASSPGGESTGELFF
TGTGCCAGCAGTCCAGGGGGCGAGTCTACCGGGGAGCTGTTTTTT
>TRBJ2-1|.|TRBV18|TRBD2
CASSRLAGAYNEQFF
TGTGCCAGCTCACGACTAGCGGGAGCTTACAATGAGCAGTTCTTC
>TRBJ1-5|.|TRBV19|.
CASSIEGGRFVQPQHF
TGTGCCAGTAGTATAGAGGGGGGACGGTTCGTTCAGCCCCAGCATTTT
>TRBJ2-7|.|TRBV4-3|TRBD1
CASSQVGQGSYEQYF
TGCGCCAGCAGCCAAGTGGGACAGGGCTCCTACGAGCAGTACTTC
>TRBJ1-1|.|TRBV19|.
CASSLYAEAFF
TGTGCCAGTAGCTTGTATGCTGAAGCTTTCTTT
>TRBJ1-2|.|TRBV14|TRBD1
CASSQGSKGAIYGYTF
TGTGCCAGCAGCCAAGGAAGTAAGGGGGCAATTTATGGCTACACCTTC
>TRBJ2-7|.|TRBV9|TRBD1
CASSLGQGTYEQYF
TGTGCCAGCAGCCTTGGACAGGGAACCTACGAGCAGTACTTC
>TRBJ2-7|.|TRBV9|TRBD1
CASSDPAGTGGYEQYF
TGTGCCAGCAGCGATCCCGCCGGGACAGGGGGCTACGAGCAGTACTTC
>TRBJ2-3|.|TRBV4-3|.
CASSQERQGTDTQYF
TGCGCCAGCAGCCAAGAACGGCAGGGAACAGATACGCAGTATTTT
>TRBJ2-5|.|TRBV19|.
CASSIPGEETQYF
TGTGCCAGTAGTATCCCAGGGGAGGAGACCCAGTACTTC
>TRBJ1-1|.|TRBV9|TRBD1
CASSGTGGTEAFF
TGTGCCAGCAGCGGGACAGGGGGGACTGAAGCTTTCTTT
>TRBJ1-3|once|TRBV7-9|.
CASSLAFGGPSSGNTIYF
TGTGCCAGCAGCTTAGCGTTCGGGGGACCCTCCTCTGGAAACACCATATATTTT
>TRBJ2-7|.|TRBV9|TRBD2
CASSVGEGGLYEQYF
TGTGCCAGCAGCGTAGGGGAGGGTGGGCTTTACGAGCAGTACTTC
>TRBJ2-1|.|TRBV29-1|TRBD1
CSESRGQVSYNEQFF
TGCAGCGAGTCGAGGGGACAGGTATCCTACAATGAGCAGTTCTTC
>TRBJ1-6|.|TRBV7-2|.
CASSSGTHNSPLHF
TGTGCCAGCAGCTCGGGGACACATAATTCACCCCTCCACTTT
>TRBJ2-3|.|TRBV4-1|.
CASSQDFYRTDTQYF
TGCGCCAGCAGCCAAGACTTTTATCGCACAGATACGCAGTATTTT
>TRBJ2-5|.|TRBV18|.
CASSPRVEEQETQYF
TGTGCCAGCTCACCCAGGGTTGAGGAGCAAGAGACCCAGTACTTC
>TRBJ2-1|.|TRBV7-2|.
CASSLSSSSYNEQFF
TGTGCCAGCAGCTTAAGTAGTAGCTCCTACAATGAGCAGTTCTTC
>TRBJ1-2|.|TRBV4-2|.
CASSQEGLTGNYGYTF
TGTGCCAGCAGCCAAGAGGGGCTAACAGGGAACTATGGCTACACCTTC
>TRBJ2-6|.|TRBV2|.
CASSASGPFSGANVLTF
TGTGCCAGCAGTGCGAGCGGGCCTTTCTCTGGGGCCAACGTCCTGACTTTC
>TRBJ1-1|.|TRBV25-1|TRBD1
CASRPNTGQGAEAFF
TGTGCCAGCAGACCAAATACGGGACAGGGGGCTGAAGCTTTCTTT
>TRBJ2-5|.|TRBV29-1|.
CSGGIAETQYF
TGCAGCGGAGGAATAGCGGAGACCCAGTACTTC